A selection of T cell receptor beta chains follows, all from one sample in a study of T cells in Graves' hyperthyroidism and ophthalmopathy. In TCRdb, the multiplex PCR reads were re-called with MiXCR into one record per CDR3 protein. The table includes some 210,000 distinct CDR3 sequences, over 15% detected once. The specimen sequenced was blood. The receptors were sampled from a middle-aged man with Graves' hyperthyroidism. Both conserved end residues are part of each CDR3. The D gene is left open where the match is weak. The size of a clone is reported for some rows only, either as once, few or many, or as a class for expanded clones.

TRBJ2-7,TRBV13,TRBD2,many,TGTGCCAGCAGCGGACTAGCGGGAGACTCCTACGAGCAGTACTTC,CASSGLAGDSYEQYF
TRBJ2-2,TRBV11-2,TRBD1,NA,TGTGCCAGCAACCCGACAGGGCGAAGTTCTGGGGAGCTGTTTTTT,CASNPTGRSSGELFF
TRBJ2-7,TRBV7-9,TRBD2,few,TGTGCCAGCAGCTTGTCTCTAGCGGGCTCCTACGAGCAGTACTTC,CASSLSLAGSYEQYF
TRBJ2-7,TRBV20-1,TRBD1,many,TGCAGTGCAAGGACAGGGGGCGTCTACGAGCAGTACTTC,CSARTGGVYEQYF
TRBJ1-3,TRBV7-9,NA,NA,TGTGCCAGCAGCTTAGGATCACCCGGAAACACCATATATTTT,CASSLGSPGNTIYF
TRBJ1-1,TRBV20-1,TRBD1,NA,TGCAGTGCTTACAGGGGATGGACTGAAGCTTTCTTT,CSAYRGWTEAFF
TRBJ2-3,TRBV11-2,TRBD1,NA,TGTGCCAGCAGTACCAACAGGGGTGGTCGTGCAGATACGCAGTATTTT,CASSTNRGGRADTQYF
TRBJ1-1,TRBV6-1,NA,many,TGTGCCAGCAGCCAGGGAACCGAGAACACTGAAGCTTTCTTT,CASSQGTENTEAFF
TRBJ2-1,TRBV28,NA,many,TGTGCCAGCAGGGAGGGGGGTGAGACTAATGAGCAGTTCTTC,CASREGGETNEQFF
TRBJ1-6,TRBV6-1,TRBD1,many,TGTGCCAGCAGGCTATTCGGACAGGGAAAGGGAGGCTCACCCCTCCACTTT,CASRLFGQGKGGSPLHF
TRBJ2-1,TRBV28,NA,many,TGTGCCAGCAGTTTATGGAGTAGCGTCGAGCAGTTCTTC,CASSLWSSVEQFF
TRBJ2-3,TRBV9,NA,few,TGTGCCAGCAGGACTATTCGGGTACCCTCCGATACGCAGTATTTT,CASRTIRVPSDTQYF
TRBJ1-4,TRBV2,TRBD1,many,TGTGCCAGCAGTGCCGGGACAGGGTTTGAAAAACTGTTTTTT,CASSAGTGFEKLFF
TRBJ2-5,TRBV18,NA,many,TGTGCCAGCTCAACCTTAGCCCAAGAGACCCAGTACTTC,CASSTLAQETQYF